Detailed here is one T cell receptor beta chain. The record originates from a study of blood T cell repertoires in COVID-19. Study in general: Acute and convalescent COVID-19 samples came from the United States, Italy and Spain.

Generated by immunoSEQ multiplex PCR, the TCRdb table keeps only in-frame clones and is missing some. The sample lists roughly 99,000 clones; over 70% were seen once. Losses at the gene ends were 2 bases for V and 2 bases for J; bases not matched to a gene: 12. This CDR3 has 19 residues. CDR1 and CDR2 from the germline V gene are KGHSH and LQKENI. This receptor was identified in a woman older than 75 with acute or convalescent COVID-19. Sequencing input: peripheral blood. The chain couples TRBV18 to TRBJ1-2; 12 bases align to TRBD1. This chain's CDR3 is CASSPYRDRGRCWNYGYTF. In nucleotides, the CDR3 is TGTGCCAGCTCACCATACCGGGACAGGGGGCGTTGTTGGAACTATGGCTACACCTTC.